This T cell receptor (beta chain) was identified in a study of T cell changes during pregnancy in multiple sclerosis. Profiled with immunoSEQ multiplex PCR; TCRdb holds only in-frame clones, not every one. Of about 81,000 clones in the sample, less than 95% are singletons; the top ten hold 2% to 3%. The sequencing used peripheral blood, collected in the third trimester of pregnancy. This TCR was recovered from a female donor with multiple sclerosis, enrolled in a pregnancy study.

For the CDR3, the DNA is TGTGCCAGCAGATCGCGGACAGGGGGCTGGGACGGGGAGCTGTTTTTT. Translation: CASRSRTGGWDGELFF. The rearrangement links TRBV13 to TRBJ2-2; 11 bases are shared with TRBD1. The junction had 10 bases not matched to a gene; V was cut back by 6 bases and J by 7 bases. The CDR3 covers 16 residues. Germline values: CDR1 PRHDT, CDR2 FYEKMQ (reference sequence).